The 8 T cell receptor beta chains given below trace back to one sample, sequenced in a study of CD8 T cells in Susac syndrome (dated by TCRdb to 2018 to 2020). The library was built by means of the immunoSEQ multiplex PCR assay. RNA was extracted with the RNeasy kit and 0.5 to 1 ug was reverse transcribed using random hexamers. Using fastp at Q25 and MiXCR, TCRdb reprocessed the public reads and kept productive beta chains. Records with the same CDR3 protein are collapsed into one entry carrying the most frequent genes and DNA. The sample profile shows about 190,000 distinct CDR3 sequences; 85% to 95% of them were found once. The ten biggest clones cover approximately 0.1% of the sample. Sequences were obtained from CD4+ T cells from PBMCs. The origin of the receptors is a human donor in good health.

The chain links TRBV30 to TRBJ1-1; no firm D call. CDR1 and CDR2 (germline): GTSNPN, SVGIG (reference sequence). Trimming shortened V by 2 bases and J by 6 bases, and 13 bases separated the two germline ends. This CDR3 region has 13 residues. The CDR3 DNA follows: TGTGCCTGGAGTCTCATACCCCAGTCTGAAGCTTTCTTT. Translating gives CAWSLIPQSEAFF. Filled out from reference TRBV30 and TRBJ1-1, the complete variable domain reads SQTIHQWPATLVQPVGSPLSLECTVEGTSNPNLYWYRQAAGRGLQLLFYSVGIGQISSEVPQNLSASRPQDRQFILSSKKLLLSDSGFYLCAWSLIPQSEAFFGQGTRLTVV.

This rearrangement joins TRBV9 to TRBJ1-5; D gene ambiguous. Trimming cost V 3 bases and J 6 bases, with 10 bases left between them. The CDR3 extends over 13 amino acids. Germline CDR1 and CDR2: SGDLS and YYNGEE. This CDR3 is CASSAVVGQPQHF. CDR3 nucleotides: TGTGCCAGCAGCGCAGTTGTAGGTCAGCCCCAGCATTTT.

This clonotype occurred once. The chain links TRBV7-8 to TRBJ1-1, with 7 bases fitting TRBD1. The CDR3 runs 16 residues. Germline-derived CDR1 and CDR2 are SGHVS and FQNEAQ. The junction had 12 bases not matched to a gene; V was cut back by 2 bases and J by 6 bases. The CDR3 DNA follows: TGTGCCAGCAGCTTAAATGCCGGCACAGGGGTGGCTGAAGCTTTCTTT. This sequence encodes CASSLNAGTGVAEAFF.

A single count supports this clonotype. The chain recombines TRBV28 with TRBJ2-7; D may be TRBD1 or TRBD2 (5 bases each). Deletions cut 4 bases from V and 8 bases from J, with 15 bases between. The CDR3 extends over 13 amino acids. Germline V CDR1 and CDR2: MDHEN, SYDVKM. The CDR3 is CASSSPGSRKQYV. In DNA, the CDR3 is TGTGCCAGCAGTTCTCCAGGGAGCCGGAAGCAGTACGTC.

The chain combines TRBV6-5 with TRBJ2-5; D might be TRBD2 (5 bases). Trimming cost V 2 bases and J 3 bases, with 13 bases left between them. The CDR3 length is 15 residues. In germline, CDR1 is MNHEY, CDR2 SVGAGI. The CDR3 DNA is TGTGCCAGCAGTTACCAATGGACCGGGGAAGAGACCCAGTACTTC. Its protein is CASSYQWTGEETQYF.

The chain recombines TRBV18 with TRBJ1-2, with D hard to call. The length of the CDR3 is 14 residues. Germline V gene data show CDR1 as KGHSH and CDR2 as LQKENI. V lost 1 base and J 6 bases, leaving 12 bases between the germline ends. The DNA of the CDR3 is TGTGCCAGCTCACCACTAACAATTCCGGATGGCTACACCTTC. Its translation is CASSPLTIPDGYTF.

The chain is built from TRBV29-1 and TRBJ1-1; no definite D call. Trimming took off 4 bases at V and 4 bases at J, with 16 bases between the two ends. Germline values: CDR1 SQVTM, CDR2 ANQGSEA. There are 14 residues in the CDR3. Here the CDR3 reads CSVAPLTRSTEAFF. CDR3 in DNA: TGCAGCGTTGCCCCTCTGACACGGAGCACTGAAGCTTTCTTT.

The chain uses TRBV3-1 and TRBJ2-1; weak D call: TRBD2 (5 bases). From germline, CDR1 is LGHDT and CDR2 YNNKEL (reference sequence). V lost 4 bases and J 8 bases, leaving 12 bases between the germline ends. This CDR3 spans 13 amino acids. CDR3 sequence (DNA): TGTGCCAGCAGCCCTATTAATAGCGATGAGCAGTTCTTC. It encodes CASSPINSDEQFF.